This T cell receptor (beta chain) was sequenced for a study of early T cells in non-severe SARS-CoV-2 infection. For the study at large: Sequencing used unsorted whole-blood bulk RNA, so chains lack pairing. Study outcomes and limitations: Private and CD4 specificities were missed by VDJdb matching, skewed to anti-spike CD8.

The CDR3 contains 14 residues. Germline V gene sequence: CDR1 MDHEN, CDR2 SYDVKM. V trimming: 3 bases; J trimming: 6 bases; junction bases outside the gene matches: 7. This clonotype occurred many times. What it binds is not known. Attached unique molecular identifiers marked individual cDNA molecules. Each CDR3 protein gets one entry after TCRdb re-called the 5' RACE reads with MiXCR. This table holds roughly 100,000 distinct CDR3 sequences, about an eighth found once. This TCR came from an adult who was a healthcare worker with PCR-confirmed SARS-CoV-2 infection or an uninfected control (not recorded which). The chain joins TRBV28 to TRBJ2-7, with 8 positions matching TRBD2. Material: whole blood. CDR3 sequence reads: CASSLLAGRLEQYF. The CDR3 bases are TGTGCCAGCAGTTTGCTAGCGGGCCGGCTCGAGCAGTACTTC. The full variable domain, with the rest looked up from reference TRBV28 and TRBJ2-7, is DVKVTQSSRYLVKRTGEKVFLECVQDMDHENMFWYRQDPGLGLRLIYFSYDVKMKEKGDIPEGYSVSREKKERFSLILESASTNQTSMYLCASSLLAGRLEQYFGPGTRLTVT.